Below are 8 T cell receptor beta chains sequenced from a single sample in a study of blood T cells in healthy people across ages. The authors ran a second PCR of about 6 to 11 cycles using a sample-barcoded 5' primer and a J-beta primer mix. TCRdb independently ran MiXCR on the 5' RACE reads; one entry per CDR3 protein. The sample yields 980,000 or so distinct CDR3 sequences, roughly 48% seen once. What was sequenced was blood. These receptors came from a man younger than 45 in good health.

The chain uses TRBV6-5 and TRBJ1-2; D perhaps matches TRBD1 (6 bases). The V gene lost 5 bases and the J gene lost 7 bases, with 20 bases spanning the gap. This CDR3 contains 15 residues. Germline V gene lookup returns CDR1 MNHEY and CDR2 SVGAGI. This CDR3 is CASSRDTTHSGGYTF. The CDR3 DNA is TGTGCCAGCAGTCGGGACACTACTCATTCGGGTGGCTACACCTTC.

This clonotype was picked up one time. The chain joins TRBV28 to TRBJ2-5; possibly TRBD2 for D (6 bases). Germline CDR1 MDHEN, CDR2 SYDVKM. Trimming took off 6 bases at V and 5 bases at J, with 16 bases between the two ends. The CDR3 extends over 14 amino acids. Written as DNA, the CDR3 is TGTGCCAGCAGGTCAGCGGGTTCCGTGGAGACCCAGTACTTC. It specifies CASRSAGSVETQYF. The whole variable domain, remainder taken from reference TRBV28 and TRBJ2-5, is DVKVTQSSRYLVKRTGEKVFLECVQDMDHENMFWYRQDPGLGLRLIYFSYDVKMKEKGDIPEGYSVSREKKERFSLILESASTNQTSMYLCASRSAGSVETQYFGPGTRLLVL.

The V gene is TRBV4-2, the J gene TRBJ2-1; 7 bases fit TRBD2. Germline CDR1 reads LGHNA; CDR2 reads YNFKEQ. With V trimmed by 0 bases and J by 7 bases, 6 bases remained unmatched. This CDR3 spans 15 amino acids. As DNA, the CDR3 is TGTGCCAGCAGCCAAGACGGTGGGGGGGGTAATGAGCAGTTCTTC. Residues: CASSQDGGGGNEQFF.

Only a few counts were recorded for this clonotype. The gene calls are TRBV6-5 and TRBJ1-1, with unresolved D. Germline CDR1 MNHEY, CDR2 SVGAGI. The CDR3 has 12 residues. Trimming removed 10 bases from V and 1 base from J, with 10 bases in between. CDR3 sequence reads: CATGSPNTEAFF. CDR3 DNA: TGTGCCACCGGGTCACCGAACACTGAAGCTTTCTTT.

Concerning this clonotype: A read error may be the cause here, since a much bigger clone is one base away. The gene calls are TRBV27 and TRBJ2-1; 11 bases are shared with TRBD2. Germline CDR1 MNHEY, CDR2 SMNVEV (reference sequence). The CDR3 length is 16 residues. V was pared by 6 bases and J by 4 bases, with 8 bases of the junction left unmatched. The CDR3 region is CASSQTGTSGYNEQFF. CDR3 in DNA: TGTGCCAGCAGCCAAACCGGGACTAGCGGTTACAATGAGCAGTTCTTC.

This clonotype was found a few times. The chain combines TRBV7-2 with TRBJ1-1; TRBD1 is a possible D gene (6 bases). V lost 11 bases, J lost 1 base, and 17 bases lay in between. Germline V gene lookup returns CDR1 SGHTA and CDR2 FQGNSA. The CDR3 consists of 14 residues. The CDR3: CAYSPRGSNTEAFF. CDR3 sequence (DNA): TGTGCCTACAGCCCTAGGGGGTCGAACACTGAAGCTTTCTTT. Combining the CDR3 with reference TRBV7-2 and TRBJ1-1 gives the whole variable domain GAGVSQSPSNKVTEKGKDVELRCDPISGHTALYWYRQSLGQGLEFLIYFQGNSAPDKSGLPSDRFSAERTGGSVSTLTIQRTQQEDSAVYLCAYSPRGSNTEAFFGQGTRLTVV.

The gene calls are TRBV4-1 and TRBJ2-7; tentative D call: TRBD1 (5 bases). Germline CDR1 MGHRA, CDR2 YSYEKL. CDR3 length: 14 amino acids. V was pared by 3 bases and J by 3 bases, with 12 bases between. This chain's CDR3 is CASSQRDRLYEQYF. CDR3 sequence (DNA): TGCGCCAGCAGCCAGAGAGACAGACTCTACGAGCAGTACTTC.

This clonotype has ten or more counts. The chain couples TRBV29-1 to TRBJ1-2; D unclear. This CDR3 has 12 residues. Trimming pared 1 base from V and 3 bases from J, leaving 6 bases between. Germline V gene sequence: CDR1 SQVTM, CDR2 ANQGSEA. The CDR3 reads CSVEGGDYGYTF. For the CDR3, the DNA is TGCAGCGTTGAAGGAGGTGACTATGGCTACACCTTC.